The 14 T cell receptor beta chains below were found in one sample sequenced in a study of shared clonotypes between healthy human individuals. The repertoire was sequenced with immunoSEQ multiplex PCR; TCRdb's copy has only in-frame clones and lacks some. The sample includes some 690,000 clones, around 90% of them seen just once. The sample was memory CD8+ T cells from PBMCs. The subset denotes: CD45RO+ cells pooled with CCR7-negative TemRA cells. These receptors were taken from a man between 18 and 35 years old in good health. Some clones in this sample may be carry-over from other donors' samples.

The V gene is TRBV11-1, the J gene TRBJ2-7; 7 bases map to TRBD2. The CDR3 sequence is 13 residues long. Losses at the gene ends were 6 bases for V and 3 bases for J; bases not matched to a gene: 5. Germline-derived CDR1 and CDR2 are SGHAT and FQDESV (reference sequence). The CDR3 DNA reads TGTGCCAGCAGTTTAAGCGGGAACTACGAGCAGTACTTC. Protein: CASSLSGNYEQYF.

V usage is TRBV27 and J usage is TRBJ2-7; TRBD2 aligns across 9 bases. V lost 5 bases and J lost 4; bases outside the gene matches: 12. CDR1 and CDR2 from the germline V gene are MNHEY and SMNVEV (reference sequence). The CDR3 is 16 amino acids. This CDR3 reads CASSPSLGGLAYEQYF. The CDR3 coding sequence is TGTGCCAGCAGTCCTTCTCTTGGGGGACTAGCTTACGAGCAGTACTTC.

V usage is TRBV30 and J usage is TRBJ1-5, with D possibly matching TRBD1 (5 bases). The ends were cut back, 0 bases at V and 4 bases at J, with 13 bases in the middle. This CDR3 has 15 residues. Germline CDR1 is GTSNPN and CDR2 is SVGIG (reference sequence). The CDR3 reads CAWSVQWGRNQPQHF. The CDR3 bases are TGTGCCTGGAGTGTACAATGGGGGAGGAATCAGCCCCAGCATTTT.

The CDR3 DNA reads as TGCAGCGCCGCGGACAGGTTGGGCAATGAGCAGTTCTTC. This encodes CSAADRLGNEQFF. The chain combines TRBV29-1 with TRBJ2-1, with TRBD1 matching over 7 bases. The length of the CDR3 is 13 residues. From germline, CDR1 is SQVTM and CDR2 ANQGSEA. Trimming removed 7 bases from V and 6 bases from J; junction bases left unmatched: 9.

The J gene is TRBJ1-5, the V gene TRBV9, with D unresolved. Germline V gives CDR1 SGDLS, CDR2 YYNGEE. The V end lost 0 bases, the J end lost 5 bases, and 12 bases lay between the germline ends. The CDR3 consists of 15 residues. The CDR3 coding sequence is TGTGCCAGCAGCGTAGAAGCTGGGGTCGATCAGCCCCAGCATTTT. This translates into CASSVEAGVDQPQHF.

Details on this clone: This could be a read error, since a much larger clone is one nucleotide away. The rearrangement links TRBV7-7 to TRBJ1-1; D is uncertain. The germline V and J ends were trimmed by 4 bases and 1 base, with 7 bases remaining between them. Germline V gene sequence: CDR1 SSHAT, CDR2 FNYEAQ (reference sequence). This CDR3 is built from 13 residues. CDR3 sequence reads: CASSSNRNTEAFF. In DNA form, the CDR3 reads TGTGCCAGCAGCTCCAACAGGAACACTGAAGCTTTCTTT. The full variable domain, rest sourced from reference TRBV7-7 and TRBJ1-1, is GAGVSQSPRYKVTKRGQDVTLRCDPISSHATLYWYQQALGQGPEFLTYFNYEAQPDKSGLPSDRFSAERPEGSISTLTIQRTEQRDSAMYRCASSSNRNTEAFFGQGTRLTVV.

On this clone: In the same sample, other DNA sequences code for this CDR3. The chain has TRBV11-2 and TRBJ2-7; 10 nucleotides match TRBD1. The ends lost 1 base at V and 4 bases at J; junction bases unmatched: 1. Germline assignment: CDR1 SGHAT and CDR2 FQNNGV. This CDR3 region has 14 residues. The CDR3 DNA reads as TGTGCCAGCAGCTTAGGACAGGGGGCATACGAGCAGTACTTC. It translates to CASSLGQGAYEQYF.

Comments on this clone: Different DNA sequences within this sample yield the same CDR3. This sequence joins TRBV28 and TRBJ1-1; TRBD1 aligns across 7 bases. Germline CDR1 reads MDHEN; CDR2 reads SYDVKM. J was trimmed by 5 bases and V by 4 bases; bases with no gene match: 1. The CDR3 runs 12 residues. CDR3 region: CASSYRGTEAFF. In DNA form, the CDR3 reads TGTGCCAGCAGTTACAGGGGTACTGAAGCTTTCTTT. Drawing the rest from reference TRBV28 and TRBJ1-1, the complete variable domain is DVKVTQSSRYLVKRTGEKVFLECVQDMDHENMFWYRQDPGLGLRLIYFSYDVKMKEKGDIPEGYSVSREKKERFSLILESASTNQTSMYLCASSYRGTEAFFGQGTRLTVV.

This rearrangement joins TRBV27 to TRBJ1-1; possible D gene TRBD1, 5 bases. Germline CDR1 reads MNHEY; CDR2 reads SMNVEV (reference sequence). V lost 0 bases to trimming and J lost 1 base, with 12 bases between them. The CDR3 length is 16 residues. The CDR3 sequence: CASSLSSGYWNTEAFF. The CDR3, as DNA: TGTGCCAGCAGTTTATCGTCAGGGTATTGGAACACTGAAGCTTTCTTT.

V is TRBV28 and J is TRBJ1-5; TRBD1 agrees at 10 bases. CDR3 length equals 15 residues. CDR1 MDHEN and CDR2 SYDVKM come from the germline V gene. The V gene end was trimmed by 2 bases and the J gene end by 4 bases; junction bases not matched to a gene: 2. CDR3 region: CASSLRTGGNQPQHF. In DNA form, the CDR3 reads TGTGCCAGCAGTTTAAGGACAGGGGGGAATCAGCCCCAGCATTTT.

This rearrangement joins TRBV28 to TRBJ1-1; D is unclear. V was clipped by 7 bases and J by 7 bases, with 16 bases between them. Germline V CDR1 and CDR2: MDHEN, SYDVKM. The CDR3 is made up of 13 amino acids. CDR3 coding DNA: TGTGCCAGCATCTTGGGGAGGAGAGGTGAAGCTTTCTTT. The encoded protein is CASILGRRGEAFF.

Only one count was recorded for this clone. The chain couples TRBV28 to TRBJ2-1; D possibly uses TRBD1 or TRBD2 (7 bases each). V lost 5 bases to trimming and J lost 4 bases, with 18 bases between them. The germline CDR1 and CDR2 sequences are MDHEN and SYDVKM. This CDR3 comprises 16 residues. This chain's CDR3 is CASSLSTGRVYNEQFF. The DNA for the CDR3 is TGTGCCAGCAGTCTCTCGACAGGGAGGGTGTACAATGAGCAGTTCTTC.

CDR3 residues: CASSRTGTYGYTF. The CDR3 nucleotides read TGCGCCAGCAGCCGGACAGGGACATATGGCTACACCTTC. V usage is TRBV4-3 and J usage is TRBJ1-2; 8 nucleotides align to TRBD1. The V gene end was trimmed by 4 bases and the J gene end by 5 bases; junction bases not matched to a gene: 3. Germline V gene sequence: CDR1 LGHNA, CDR2 YSLEER. The CDR3 runs 13 residues.

CDR3 in amino acids: CSVLTSGSSPYGDTQYF. For the CDR3, the DNA is TGCAGCGTGCTGACTAGCGGGAGCTCCCCCTATGGAGATACGCAGTATTTT. The genes are TRBV29-1 and TRBJ2-3; 12 positions agree with TRBD2. J lost 5 bases, V lost 6 bases, and 15 bases had no gene match. The germline V gene encodes CDR1 SQVTM and CDR2 ANQGSEA. The CDR3 has 17 amino acids.